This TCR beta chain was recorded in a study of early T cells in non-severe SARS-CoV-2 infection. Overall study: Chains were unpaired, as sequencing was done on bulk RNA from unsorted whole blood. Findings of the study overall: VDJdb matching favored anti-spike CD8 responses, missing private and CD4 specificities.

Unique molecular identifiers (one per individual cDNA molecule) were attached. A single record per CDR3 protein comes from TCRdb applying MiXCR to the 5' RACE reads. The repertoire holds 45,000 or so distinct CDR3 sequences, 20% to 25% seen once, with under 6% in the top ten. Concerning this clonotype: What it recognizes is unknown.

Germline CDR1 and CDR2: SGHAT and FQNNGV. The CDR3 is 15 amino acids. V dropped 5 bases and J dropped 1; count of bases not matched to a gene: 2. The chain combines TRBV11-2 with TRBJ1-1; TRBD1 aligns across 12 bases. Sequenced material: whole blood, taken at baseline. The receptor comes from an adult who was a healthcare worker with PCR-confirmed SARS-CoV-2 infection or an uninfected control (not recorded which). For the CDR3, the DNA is TGTGCCAGCAGCCCGGGACAGGGGGCGAACACTGAAGCTTTCTTT. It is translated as CASSPGQGANTEAFF.